This T cell receptor (beta chain) was recorded in a study of T cells in tumors after PD-1 blockade. Study as a whole: During anti-PD-1 treatment, some patients continued daily vismodegib 150 mg.

This clone turned up a few times. Its antigen is unknown. Trimming stripped 1 base from V and 0 bases from J, with 6 bases between. From germline, CDR1 is MGHRA and CDR2 YSYEKL. The CDR3 extends over 14 amino acids. Study findings and constraints: Blood contained about 43% of the tumor's TCR clonotypes.

Clones were read by immunoSEQ multiplex PCR, and TCRdb kept only the in-frame ones, dropping some. The table has about 47,000 clones, just under 80% seen once. This clonotype was sampled from a human donor with basal cell carcinoma. The chain is built from TRBV4-1 and TRBJ1-2, with D possibly TRBD1 on 5 matching bases. Sequencing used PBMCs, obtained before anti-PD-1 treatment. The DNA of the CDR3 is TGCGCCAGCAGCCAAGGGGGCACTAACTATGGCTACACCTTC. Amino acids: CASSQGGTNYGYTF.